The clone carrying this TCR beta chain has a handful of counts. Its specificity is not known. One end of the junction fails to match germline, which may point to a read error. At the DNA level, this CDR3 is encoded by other sequences in the same sample as well. These data come from a study of metastatic and nonmetastatic thyroid tumors. Study-level background: Both malignant and benign thyroid patients supplied peripheral blood and tumor or nodule tissue samples, across which the repertoires of these patients were then compared. The study, taken as a whole, reports: Malignant thyroid tumors reportedly had TCR beta diversity that was significantly higher than in benign nodules, in blood and tumor.

Original handling: The study's classifier, a distant-metastasis tool for papillary thyroid cancer, was built using CDR3 differences across clinicopathological groups. TCRdb reprocessed the PCR reads using MiXCR. These V and J calls rely on TCRdb rather than the paper's analysis. The sample includes under 20,000 clones, about 15% of them seen just once. Among the patients, none had received any treatment before thyroid surgery. In germline, CDR1 is MNHNS, CDR2 SASEGT. This CDR3 contains 14 residues. This sequence was found in a male donor with papillary thyroid cancer or a benign thyroid nodule (not recorded which). Some clones in this sample may be carry-over from other donors' samples. The chain joins TRBV6-1 to TRBJ1-1; a possible D gene is TRBD1 (5 bases). The specimen was blood. The CDR3 here is CASRPPGTNTEAFF. The CDR3 DNA is TGTGCCAGCAGGCCCCCAGGGACTAACACTGAAGCCTTCTTT.